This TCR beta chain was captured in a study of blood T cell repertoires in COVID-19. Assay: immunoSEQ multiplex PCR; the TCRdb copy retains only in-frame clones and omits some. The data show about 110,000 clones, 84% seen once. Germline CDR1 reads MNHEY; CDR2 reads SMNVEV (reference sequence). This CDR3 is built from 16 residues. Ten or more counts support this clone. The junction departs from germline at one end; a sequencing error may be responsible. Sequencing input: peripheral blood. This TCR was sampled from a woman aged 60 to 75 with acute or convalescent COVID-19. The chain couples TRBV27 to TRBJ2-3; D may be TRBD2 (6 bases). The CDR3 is CASRLLLGLSTDTQYF. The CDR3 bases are TGTGCCAGCAGGTTATTACTGGGACTTTCCACAGATACGCAGTATTTT.